This T cell receptor (beta chain) was sequenced for a study of cytomegalovirus exposure and HLA in healthy donors. Study background: Researchers previously reported finding about 110 million unique TCR beta sequences from roughly 180 million T cells. Findings and limits, study-wide: In a later analysis, a missense DCLRE1C variant was linked to TCR beta V- and J-gene trimming.

At collection, donors were nominally healthy, but unrecorded immune exposures were probable. This clone has only a few counts. What it binds is unknown. PCR employed 60 Vbeta and 13 Jbeta primers. Some clones are missing from TCRdb's copy, which holds only in-frame ones; the method was immunoSEQ multiplex PCR. Of approximately 110,000 clones detected, 60% to 75% appear once; the ten largest clones hold 4% to 4.5%. The sequence came from a woman in her fifties or sixties in good health and CMV-seropositive. Sequenced: PBMCs.

CDR3 nucleotides: TGCAGCGTTGGACTAGCGGGGGGGCGGCTTGGCACAGATACGCAGTATTTT. This gives the protein CSVGLAGGRLGTDTQYF. This chain links TRBV29-1 with TRBJ2-3; TRBD2 matches 14 bases. Germline values: CDR1 SQVTM, CDR2 ANQGSEA. The ends lost 4 bases at V and 1 base at J; junction bases unmatched: 7. The CDR3 length is 17 residues.